Described below is a single T cell receptor (beta chain) sequence and its context. This specimen comes from a study of blood T cell repertoires in COVID-19. Overall study: Donors in the United States, Italy and Spain gave samples during acute or convalescent COVID-19. T cells, B-cell-depleted T cells, or PBMCs provided the cDNA or gDNA that served as material.

The V gene end was trimmed by 6 bases and the J gene end by 3 bases; junction bases not matched to a gene: 8. Germline assignment: CDR1 SGHDT and CDR2 YYEEEE. CDR3 length: 15 residues. Original processing methods: How many nucleated cells were present was estimated from reference gene primer amplification. Method: immunoSEQ multiplex PCR; TCRdb's copy keeps in-frame clones and lacks some. V, J and clone size derive from that table, while D and trimming were established from the DNA sequence. The table shows around 170,000 clones, with 80% to 90% occurring only once. V gene TRBV5-6 combines with J gene TRBJ2-3; TRBD2 aligns across 9 bases. Sequences were obtained from peripheral blood. This clonotype originated in a man aged 50 to 60 with active or convalescent COVID-19. CDR3 nucleotide sequence: TGTGCCAGCACTCCCCCCGGACTAGCGACAGATACGCAGTATTTT. Residues: CASTPPGLATDTQYF.